This T cell receptor (beta chain) was sequenced for a study of response to subunit inactivated influenza vaccine. TCRdb used MiXCR to reprocess the RT-PCR reads, holding one entry per CDR3 protein. The table has approximately 530,000 distinct CDR3 sequences, 13% seen once. This clonotype was counted a few times. This CDR3 comprises 14 residues. Trimming took 2 bases from V and 5 from J; bases not matched to a gene: 4. This chain joins TRBV12-3 or TRBV12-4 and TRBJ1-2, with 8 bases aligning to TRBD1. This clonotype was sampled from a man aged 45-65 years who received an inactivated influenza vaccine. Sequencing used PBMCs from blood, obtained 40 to 50 days after vaccination. The CDR3 bases are TGTGCCAGCAGTTTAATCGACAGGGGATATGGCTACACCTTC. Its translation: CASSLIDRGYGYTF.